One and the same sample provided the 13 T cell receptor beta chains below, sequenced in a study of shared clonotypes between healthy human individuals. Sequencing used immunoSEQ multiplex PCR; TCRdb keeps in-frame clones, though not all of them. Of some 1.5 million clones in the sample, 95% to 99% are singletons; the top ten hold approximately 0.45%. The sample taken for sequencing was naive CD4+ T cells sorted from blood. Subset here: CD45RA+ positively selected. These receptors were obtained from a man aged 25-40 years in good health.

The chain couples TRBV6-1 to TRBJ2-7; 8 bases map to TRBD2. The CDR3 has 14 residues. V lost 6 bases, J lost 1 base, and 5 bases stayed unmatched. The germline gives CDR1 MNHNS, CDR2 SASEGT. The DNA for the CDR3 is TGTGCCAGCAGGCAACCTAGCGGGTCCTACGAGCAGTACTTC. Protein product: CASRQPSGSYEQYF.

The sample holds one count of this clone. The J gene is TRBJ2-2, the V gene TRBV5-1; 9 bases match TRBD1. Germline trimming cut 2 bases from V and 6 bases from J; bases unmatched to any gene: 14. The CDR3 extends over 18 amino acids. Per germline, CDR1 SGHRS and CDR2 YFSETQ. The CDR3 sequence is CASSLPGQGNPNPGELFF. The CDR3 DNA is TGCGCCAGCAGCTTACCGGGACAGGGCAATCCTAACCCCGGGGAGCTGTTTTTT.

A note on this clone: Other DNA sequences in this sample translate to the same CDR3. This chain connects TRBV7-9 to TRBJ2-1, with 8 nucleotides matching TRBD2. The CDR3 runs to 15 residues. Germline V gene lookup returns CDR1 SEHNR and CDR2 FQNEAQ (reference sequence). V lost 2 bases, J lost 1 base, and 1 base stayed unmatched. CDR3 region: CASSLLAGSYNEQFF. The DNA for the CDR3 is TGTGCCAGCAGCTTATTAGCGGGGTCCTACAATGAGCAGTTCTTC.

The chain is built from TRBV18 and TRBJ2-7; TRBD2 matches 9 bases. The CDR3 consists of 15 residues. Trimming at V came to 2 bases and at J to 0 bases, leaving 2 bases not matched to a gene. CDR1 and CDR2 from the germline V gene are KGHSH and LQKENI. This CDR3 reads CASSPVAGVSYEQYF. In DNA form, the CDR3 reads TGTGCCAGCTCACCAGTAGCGGGAGTCTCCTACGAGCAGTACTTC.

The chain has TRBV5-1 and TRBJ2-3; D is perhaps TRBD1 or TRBD2 (5 bases each). The V gene's germline CDR1 is SGHRS and CDR2 YFSETQ. This CDR3 is built from 16 residues. Trimming left V 4 bases short and J 0 bases short, with 15 bases between. CDR3 in DNA: TGCGCCAGCAGCCCGACAGTGACGGGGAGCACAGATACGCAGTATTTT. Translating gives CASSPTVTGSTDTQYF. The full variable domain, completed using reference TRBV5-1 and TRBJ2-3, is KAGVTQTPRYLIKTRGQQVTLSCSPISGHRSVSWYQQTPGQGLQFLFEYFSETQRNKGNFPGRFSGRQFSNSRSEMNVSTLELGDSALYLCASSPTVTGSTDTQYFGPGTRLTVL.

This chain links TRBV7-9 with TRBJ1-3; D uncertain. The CDR3 contains 15 residues. Germline V gives CDR1 SEHNR, CDR2 FQNEAQ (reference sequence). V lost 4 bases and J 3 bases, leaving 13 bases between the germline ends. The CDR3 DNA reads as TGTGCCAGCAGCTCCGGGTCCTTGGGTGGAAACACCATATATTTT. Translated: CASSSGSLGGNTIYF.

The chain is built from TRBV7-8 and TRBJ1-2, with D perhaps matching TRBD1 (5 bases). The V gene's germline CDR1 is SGHVS and CDR2 FQNEAQ. This CDR3 region has 18 residues. Trimming left V 3 bases short and J 4 bases short, with 24 bases between. The DNA of the CDR3 is TGTGCCAGCAGCTTTGGCATACGAGACAGCGAACGGTCCTATGGCTACACCTTC. Amino acids: CASSFGIRDSERSYGYTF.

The chain is built from TRBV15 and TRBJ2-7; D not resolved. The CDR3 totals 13 residues. Trimming took 5 bases from V and 7 from J, leaving 15 bases between them. The germline V gene has CDR1 LNHNV and CDR2 YYDKDF (reference sequence). The CDR3: CATSPGPAREQYF. CDR3 nucleotides: TGTGCCACCAGCCCGGGCCCCGCGCGGGAGCAGTACTTC.

The chain couples TRBV5-1 to TRBJ2-1; 7 bases are a match to TRBD1. There are 16 residues in the CDR3. Germline V CDR1 and CDR2: SGHRS, YFSETQ. V lost 0 bases to trimming and J lost 6 bases; unmatched junction nucleotides: 9. The CDR3 is CASSLAGTATVNEQFF. The CDR3 DNA follows: TGCGCCAGCAGCTTGGCCGGGACAGCCACGGTCAATGAGCAGTTCTTC.

A remark on this clone: At the DNA level, this CDR3 is encoded by other sequences in the same sample as well. The gene calls are TRBV5-5 and TRBJ2-3; D uncertain. Germline assignment: CDR1 SGHKS and CDR2 YYEKEE (reference sequence). CDR3 length: 14 amino acids. Between the trimmed V and J ends, which lost 0 bases and 0 bases, there was a span of 5 bases. This CDR3 reads CASSLASSTDTQYF. The CDR3 DNA reads as TGTGCCAGCAGCTTGGCCAGTAGCACAGATACGCAGTATTTT.

CDR3 nucleotide sequence: TGTGCCAGCAGCGACAGACAGGGCATTAATGAAAAACTGTTTTTT. Protein sequence: CASSDRQGINEKLFF. The V call is TRBV7-8, the J call TRBJ1-4; 7 bases map to TRBD1. The CDR3 consists of 15 residues. Trimming cost V 5 bases and J 4 bases; bases outside gene matches: 7. Germline V lookup: CDR1 SGHVS, CDR2 FQNEAQ.

The chain is built from TRBV5-1 and TRBJ1-1; perhaps TRBD1 as D (5 bases). CDR3 length equals 14 residues. Germline CDR1 and CDR2: SGHRS and YFSETQ. The germline V and J ends were trimmed by 5 bases and 6 bases, with 17 bases remaining between them. CDR3 loop: CASSYDSVSPEAFF. The CDR3 bases are TGCGCCAGCAGTTACGACAGCGTAAGCCCTGAAGCTTTCTTT.

The chain combines TRBV5-6 with TRBJ2-7; 8 bases map to TRBD1. From germline, CDR1 is SGHDT and CDR2 YYEEEE. J was trimmed by 3 bases and V by 6 bases; bases with no gene match: 5. The CDR3 sequence is 13 residues long. The CDR3 reads CASTRQGRYEQYF. CDR3 sequence (DNA): TGTGCCAGCACGCGACAGGGGCGCTACGAGCAGTACTTC.